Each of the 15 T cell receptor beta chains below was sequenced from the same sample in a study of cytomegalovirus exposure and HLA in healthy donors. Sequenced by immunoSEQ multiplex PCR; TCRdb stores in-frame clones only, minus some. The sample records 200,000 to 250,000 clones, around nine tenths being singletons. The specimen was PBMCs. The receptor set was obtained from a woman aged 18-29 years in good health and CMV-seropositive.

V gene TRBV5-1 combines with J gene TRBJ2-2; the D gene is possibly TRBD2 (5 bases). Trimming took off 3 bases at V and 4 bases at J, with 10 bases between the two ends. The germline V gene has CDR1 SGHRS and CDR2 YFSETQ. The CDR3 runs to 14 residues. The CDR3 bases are TGCGCCAGCAGCTCCGGGGTCAGCACCGGGGAGCTGTTTTTT. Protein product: CASSSGVSTGELFF. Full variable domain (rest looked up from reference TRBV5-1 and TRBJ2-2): KAGVTQTPRYLIKTRGQQVTLSCSPISGHRSVSWYQQTPGQGLQFLFEYFSETQRNKGNFPGRFSGRQFSNSRSEMNVSTLELGDSALYLCASSSGVSTGELFFGEGSRLTVL.

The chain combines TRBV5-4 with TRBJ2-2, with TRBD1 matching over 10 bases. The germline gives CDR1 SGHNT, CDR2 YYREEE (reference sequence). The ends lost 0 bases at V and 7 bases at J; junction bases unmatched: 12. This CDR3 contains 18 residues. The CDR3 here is CASSLVPPGQGIIGELFF. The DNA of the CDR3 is TGTGCCAGCAGCTTGGTTCCCCCGGGACAGGGGATCATCGGGGAGCTGTTTTTT.

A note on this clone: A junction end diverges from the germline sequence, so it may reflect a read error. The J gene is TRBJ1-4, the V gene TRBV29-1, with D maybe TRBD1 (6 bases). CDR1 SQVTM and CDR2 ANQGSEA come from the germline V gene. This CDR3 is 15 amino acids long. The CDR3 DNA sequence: TGCAGCGTCGAAGCGGACAGCCAACTCCCAGAAAAACTGTTTTTT. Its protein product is CSVEADSQLPEKLFF.

In DNA form, the CDR3 reads TGTGCCAGCAGCTTGTTGTGGGGCGGGAACACTGAAGCTTTCTTT. Amino acid sequence: CASSLLWGGNTEAFF. The chain has TRBV5-6 and TRBJ1-1; a possible D gene is TRBD1 (5 bases). V lost 1 base, J lost 1 base, and 11 bases lay in between. The CDR3 spans 15 residues. CDR1 and CDR2 (germline): SGHDT, YYEEEE. Filled out from reference TRBV5-6 and TRBJ1-1, the complete variable domain reads DAGVTQSPTHLIKTRGQQVTLRCSPKSGHDTVSWYQQALGQGPQFIFQYYEEEERQRGNFPDRFSGHQFPNYSSELNVNALLLGDSALYLCASSLLWGGNTEAFFGQGTRLTVV.

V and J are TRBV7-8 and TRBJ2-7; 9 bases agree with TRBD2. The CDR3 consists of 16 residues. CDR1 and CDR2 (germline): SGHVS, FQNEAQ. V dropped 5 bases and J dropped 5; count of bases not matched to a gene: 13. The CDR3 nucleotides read TGTGCCAGCAGCCCCTGGAATAGCGGGAGTTTAGACGAGCAGTACTTC. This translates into CASSPWNSGSLDEQYF.

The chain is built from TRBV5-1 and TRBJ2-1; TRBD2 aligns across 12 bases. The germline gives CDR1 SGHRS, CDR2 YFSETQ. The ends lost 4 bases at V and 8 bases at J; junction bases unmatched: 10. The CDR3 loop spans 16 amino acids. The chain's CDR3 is CASSGLAGSRTYEQFF. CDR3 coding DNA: TGCGCCAGCAGCGGACTAGCGGGGAGCAGGACCTATGAGCAGTTCTTC.

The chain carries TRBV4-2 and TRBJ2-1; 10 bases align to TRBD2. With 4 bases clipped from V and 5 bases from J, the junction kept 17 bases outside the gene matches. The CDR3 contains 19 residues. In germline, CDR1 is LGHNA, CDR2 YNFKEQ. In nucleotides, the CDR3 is TGTGCCAGCAGCCCATTAGGACTAGCGGACCCGGGAGGCGACAATGAGCAGTTCTTC. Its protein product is CASSPLGLADPGGDNEQFF.

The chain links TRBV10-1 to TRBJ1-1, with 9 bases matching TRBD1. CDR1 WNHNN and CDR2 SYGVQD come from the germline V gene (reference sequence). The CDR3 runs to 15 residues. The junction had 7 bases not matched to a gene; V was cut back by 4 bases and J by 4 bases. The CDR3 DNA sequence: TGCGCCAGCAGTGCGGACAGGGGTGTGGGCACTGAAGCTTTCTTT. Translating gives CASSADRGVGTEAFF.

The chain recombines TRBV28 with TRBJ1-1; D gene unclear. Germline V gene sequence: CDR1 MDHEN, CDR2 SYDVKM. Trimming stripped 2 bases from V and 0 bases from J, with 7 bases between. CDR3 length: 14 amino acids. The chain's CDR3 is CASSLRRLNTEAFF. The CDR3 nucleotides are TGTGCCAGCAGTTTACGCAGGTTGAACACTGAAGCTTTCTTT.

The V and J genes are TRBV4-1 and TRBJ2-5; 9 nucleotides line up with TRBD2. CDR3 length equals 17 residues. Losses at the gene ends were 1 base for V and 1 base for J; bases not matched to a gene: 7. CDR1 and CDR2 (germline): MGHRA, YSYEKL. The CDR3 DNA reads TGCGCCAGCAGCCAAGCCTCCCTTAGCGGGGGCCAAGAGACCCAGTACTTC. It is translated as CASSQASLSGGQETQYF.

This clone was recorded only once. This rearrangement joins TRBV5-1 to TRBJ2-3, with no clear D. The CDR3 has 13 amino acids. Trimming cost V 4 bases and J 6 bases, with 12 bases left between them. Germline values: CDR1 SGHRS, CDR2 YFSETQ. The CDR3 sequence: CASSPALRDTQYF. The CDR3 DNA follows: TGCGCCAGCAGCCCGGCCTTGAGGGATACGCAGTATTTT.

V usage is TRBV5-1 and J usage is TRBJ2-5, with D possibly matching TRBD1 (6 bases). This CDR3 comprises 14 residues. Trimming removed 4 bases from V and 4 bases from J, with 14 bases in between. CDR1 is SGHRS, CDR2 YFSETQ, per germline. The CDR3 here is CASSRGGSGETQYF. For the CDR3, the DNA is TGCGCCAGCAGCCGAGGGGGAAGCGGAGAGACCCAGTACTTC.

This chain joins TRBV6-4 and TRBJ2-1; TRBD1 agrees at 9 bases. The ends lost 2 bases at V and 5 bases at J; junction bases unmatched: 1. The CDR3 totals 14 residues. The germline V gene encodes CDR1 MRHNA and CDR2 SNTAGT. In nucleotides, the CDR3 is TGTGCCAGCAGTGACGGGACAGGGCACAATGAGCAGTTCTTC. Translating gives CASSDGTGHNEQFF.

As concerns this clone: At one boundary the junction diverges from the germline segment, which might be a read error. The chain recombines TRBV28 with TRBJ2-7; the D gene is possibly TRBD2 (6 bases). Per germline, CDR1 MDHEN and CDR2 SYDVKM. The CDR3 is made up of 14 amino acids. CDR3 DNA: TGTGCCAGCACTTTATCCGGGAGCTCCTACGAGCAGTACTTC. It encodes CASTLSGSSYEQYF.

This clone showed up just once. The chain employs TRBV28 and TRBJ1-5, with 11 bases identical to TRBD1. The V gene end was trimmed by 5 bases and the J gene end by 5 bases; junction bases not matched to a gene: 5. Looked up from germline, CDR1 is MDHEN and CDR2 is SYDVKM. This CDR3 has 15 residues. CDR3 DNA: TGTGCCAGCAGTCCGGGACAGGGGGTGTATCAGCCCCAGCATTTT. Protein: CASSPGQGVYQPQHF. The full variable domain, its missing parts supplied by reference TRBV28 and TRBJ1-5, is DVKVTQSSRYLVKRTGEKVFLECVQDMDHENMFWYRQDPGLGLRLIYFSYDVKMKEKGDIPEGYSVSREKKERFSLILESASTNQTSMYLCASSPGQGVYQPQHFGDGTRLSIL.